The table lists the clone carrying this TCR beta chain with many counts. The sample is drawn from a study of T cells in Graves' hyperthyroidism and ophthalmopathy. Amplification of TCR beta CDR3 regions used RNA as the template. RT-PCR in the first round (using the HTBI primer set) targeted the TCR CDR3. TCRdb fed the multiplex PCR reads into MiXCR, producing one record per CDR3 protein. The sample lists about 290,000 distinct CDR3 sequences; approximately 15% were seen once. This CDR3 comprises 15 residues. The ends were cut back, 6 bases at V and 3 bases at J, with 20 bases in the middle. The germline V gene encodes CDR1 DFQATT and CDR2 SNEGSKA (reference sequence).

The clonotype originates from a woman aged 60-70 years with Graves' ophthalmopathy. The chain recombines TRBV20-1 with TRBJ1-1; D unresolved. The source material was blood. The CDR3 region is CSARVGVRMDTEAFF. In DNA, the CDR3 is TGCAGTGCCCGAGTCGGGGTTCGGATGGACACTGAAGCTTTCTTT.